This T cell receptor beta chain was retrieved from a study of CXCR4 blockade with PD-1 therapy in pancreatic cancer (dated by TCRdb to the late 2010s). In terms of the full investigation: The study analyzed resected pancreatic ductal adenocarcinoma using both multiplex immunohistochemistry and TCRbeta immunosequencing, alongside ex vivo slice culture that tested PD-1 and CXCR4 blockade. Two geographically distinct regions were TCR-sequenced from each of roughly six tumors to assess intratumoral heterogeneity. The paper as a whole reports these results and caveats: Amino acid clone frequency correlated strongly with the number of distinct nucleotide rearrangements encoding it, suggesting convergent selection by common tumor antigens. Because only TCRbeta chains were sequenced, true antigen-specificity overlap among convergent dominant clones remained unconfirmed while awaiting paired alpha-beta single-cell sequencing. Clonal expansion was observed in tumors, with a mean productive clonality of 0.14 compared with around 0.051 in healthy blood, but no correlation between clonality and survival was found.

The junction shows trimming of 5 bases on V and 0 bases on J, plus 9 bases between the germline ends. There are 14 amino acids in the CDR3, from cysteine to phenylalanine inclusive. Only the CDR3 part of the read is kept: 42 bases, read in frame from the first base. The germline V gene supplies CDR1 MRHNA and CDR2 SNTAGT. This clone was recorded only once. Its antigen is not yet known. No quality values exist for individual bases; no much larger clone is one base distant. The archived tumor blocks came from patients who had not received neoadjuvant therapy before resection. The preserved-tissue arm of the study used 30 to 35 surgical resection samples from about two dozen previously untreated pancreatic ductal adenocarcinoma patients. DNA for the resection arm was extracted from ten 5-micron curls of FFPE tumor lying next to the multiplex immunohistochemistry slide. Extracted DNA was used for immunosequencing of TCRbeta CDR3 regions with the immunoSEQ Assay at Adaptive Biotechnologies. The authors' analysis ran thus. To quantify the absolute abundance of each unique TCRbeta CDR3, sequences were collapsed and filtered. Clonality was defined as 1 minus Pielou's evenness, computed on productive in-frame rearrangements only. Regional overlap tracked the top 100 nucleotide rearrangements across paired samples, with Morisita index comparing paired versus unrelated samples. The immunoSEQ Rearrangement Details tool was used to assess convergence of nucleotide rearrangements onto identical amino acid sequences. TCRdb's version of the immuneACCESS table is confined to in-frame rearrangements and falls short of the full clone set. An unresolved V gene accounts for under half of the shortfall where checked; the remainder is of unknown origin. For V, J and clone size, that table is used; D and trimming come from the DNA. The table for this sample lists roughly 15,000 clones; over 60% of them were counted only once. The top ten hold around 6.3% of the sample.

Sequencing used tumor tissue. The chain links TRBV6-4 with TRBJ2-3; a confident D gene designation cannot be given. The clonotype comes from a human donor with pancreatic ductal adenocarcinoma. The nucleotides are TGTGCCAGCAGTCAGGAACTGAGCACAGATACGCAGTATTTT. Translated, it gives CASSQELSTDTQYF.